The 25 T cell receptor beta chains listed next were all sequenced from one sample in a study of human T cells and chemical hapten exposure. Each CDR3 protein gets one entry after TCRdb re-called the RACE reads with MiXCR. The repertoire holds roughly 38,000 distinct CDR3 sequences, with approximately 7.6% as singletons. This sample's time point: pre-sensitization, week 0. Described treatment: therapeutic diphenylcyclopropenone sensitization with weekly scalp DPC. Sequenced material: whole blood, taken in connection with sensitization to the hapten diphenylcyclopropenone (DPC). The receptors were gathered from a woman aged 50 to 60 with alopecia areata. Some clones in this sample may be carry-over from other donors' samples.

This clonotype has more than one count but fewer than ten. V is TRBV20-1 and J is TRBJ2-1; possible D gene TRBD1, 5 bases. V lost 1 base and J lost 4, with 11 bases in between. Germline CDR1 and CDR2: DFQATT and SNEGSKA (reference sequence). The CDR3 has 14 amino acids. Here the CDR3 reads CSARVPRDYNEQFF. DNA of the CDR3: TGCAGTGCTAGAGTCCCCAGGGATTACAATGAGCAGTTCTTC.

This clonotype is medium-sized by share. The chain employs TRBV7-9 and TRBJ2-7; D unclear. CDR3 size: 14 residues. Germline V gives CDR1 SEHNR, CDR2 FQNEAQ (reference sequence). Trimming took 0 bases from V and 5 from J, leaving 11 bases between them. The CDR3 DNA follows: TGTGCCAGCAGCTTAGCGGTCGCTGCGCACGAGCAGTACTTC. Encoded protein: CASSLAVAAHEQYF.

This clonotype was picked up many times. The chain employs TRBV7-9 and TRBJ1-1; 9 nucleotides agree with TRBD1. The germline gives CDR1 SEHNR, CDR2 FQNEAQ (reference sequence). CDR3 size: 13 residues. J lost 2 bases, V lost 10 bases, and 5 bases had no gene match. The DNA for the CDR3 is TGTGCCACCCGGGACAGGGTTAACACTGAAGCTTTCTTT. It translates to CATRDRVNTEAFF. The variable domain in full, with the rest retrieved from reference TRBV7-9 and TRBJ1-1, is DTGVSQNPRHKITKRGQNVTFRCDPISEHNRLYWYRQTLGQGPEFLTYFQNEAQLEKSRLLSDRFSAERPKGSFSTLEIQRTEQGDSAMYLCATRDRVNTEAFFGQGTRLTVV.

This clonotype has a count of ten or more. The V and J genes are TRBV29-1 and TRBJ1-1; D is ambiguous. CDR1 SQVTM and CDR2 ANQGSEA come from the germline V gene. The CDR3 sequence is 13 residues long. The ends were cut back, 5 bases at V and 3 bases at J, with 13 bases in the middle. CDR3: CSVQVKEDTEAFF. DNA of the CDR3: TGCAGCGTTCAAGTAAAGGAAGACACTGAAGCTTTCTTT.

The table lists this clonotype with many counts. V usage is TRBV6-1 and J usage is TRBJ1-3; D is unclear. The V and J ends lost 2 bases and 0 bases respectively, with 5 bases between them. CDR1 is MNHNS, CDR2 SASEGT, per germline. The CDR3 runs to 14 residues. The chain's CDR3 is CASSENSSGNTIYF. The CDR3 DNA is TGTGCCAGCAGTGAAAACAGCTCTGGAAACACCATATATTTT.

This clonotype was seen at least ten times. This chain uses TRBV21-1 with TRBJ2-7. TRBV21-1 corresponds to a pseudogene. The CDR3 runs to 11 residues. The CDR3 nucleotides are TGTGCCAGCAGCAAATGCCACGAGCAGTACTTC. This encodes CASSKCHEQYF.

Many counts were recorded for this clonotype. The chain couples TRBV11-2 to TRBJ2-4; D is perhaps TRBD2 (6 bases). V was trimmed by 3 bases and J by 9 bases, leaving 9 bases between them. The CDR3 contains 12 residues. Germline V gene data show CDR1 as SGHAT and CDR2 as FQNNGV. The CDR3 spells CASSLGGGIQYF. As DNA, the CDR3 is TGTGCCAGCAGCTTGGGGGGAGGCATTCAGTACTTC.

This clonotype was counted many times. The CDR3: CASSGGTALLPNGYTF. The CDR3 coding sequence is TGCGCCAGCAGTGGGGGGACTGCTCTCCTCCCCAATGGCTACACCTTC. This chain uses TRBV10-1 with TRBJ1-2; tentatively, D is TRBD1 (5 bases). The CDR3 sequence is 16 residues long. Germline assignment: CDR1 WNHNN and CDR2 SYGVQD (reference sequence). V lost 4 bases and J lost 6, with 21 bases in between.

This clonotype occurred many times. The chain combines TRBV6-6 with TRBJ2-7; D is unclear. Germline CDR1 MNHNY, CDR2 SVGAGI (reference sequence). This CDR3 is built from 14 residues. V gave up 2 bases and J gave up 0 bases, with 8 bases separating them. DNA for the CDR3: TGTGCCAGCAGTTACAGGCTGACCTCCTACGAGCAGTACTTC. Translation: CASSYRLTSYEQYF.

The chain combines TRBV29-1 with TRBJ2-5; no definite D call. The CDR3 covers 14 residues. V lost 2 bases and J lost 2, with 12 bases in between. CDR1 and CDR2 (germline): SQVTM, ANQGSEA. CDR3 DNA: TGCAGCGTTGAAAGGATTTACAGACAAGAGACCCAGTACTTC. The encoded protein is CSVERIYRQETQYF.

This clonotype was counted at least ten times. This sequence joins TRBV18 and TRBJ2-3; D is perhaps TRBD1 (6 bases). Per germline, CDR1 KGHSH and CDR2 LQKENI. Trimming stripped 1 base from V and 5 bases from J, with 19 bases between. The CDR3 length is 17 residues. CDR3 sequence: CASSPLDVSGAGDTQYF. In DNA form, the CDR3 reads TGTGCCAGCTCACCACTTGATGTGTCAGGGGCCGGAGATACGCAGTATTTT.

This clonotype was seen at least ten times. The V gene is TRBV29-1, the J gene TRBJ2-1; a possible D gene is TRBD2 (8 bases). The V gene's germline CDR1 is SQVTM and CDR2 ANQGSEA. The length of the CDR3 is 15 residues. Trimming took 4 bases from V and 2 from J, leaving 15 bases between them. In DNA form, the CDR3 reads TGCAGCGTTGGGGGTAGCGGGACAGCCTACAATGAGCAGTTCTTC. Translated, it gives CSVGGSGTAYNEQFF.

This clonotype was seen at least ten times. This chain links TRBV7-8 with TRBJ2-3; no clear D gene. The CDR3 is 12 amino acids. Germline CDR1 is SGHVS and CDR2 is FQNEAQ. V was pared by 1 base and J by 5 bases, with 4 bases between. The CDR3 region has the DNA TGTGCCAGCAGCTTAGAAGGAGATACGCAGTATTTT. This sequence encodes CASSLEGDTQYF.

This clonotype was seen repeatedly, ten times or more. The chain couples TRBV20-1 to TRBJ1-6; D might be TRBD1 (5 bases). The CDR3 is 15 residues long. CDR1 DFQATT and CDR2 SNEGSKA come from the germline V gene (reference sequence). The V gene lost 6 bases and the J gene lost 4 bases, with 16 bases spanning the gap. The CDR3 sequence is CSARQLTNYNSPLHF. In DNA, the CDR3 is TGCAGTGCGAGACAGCTAACTAATTATAATTCACCCCTCCACTTT.

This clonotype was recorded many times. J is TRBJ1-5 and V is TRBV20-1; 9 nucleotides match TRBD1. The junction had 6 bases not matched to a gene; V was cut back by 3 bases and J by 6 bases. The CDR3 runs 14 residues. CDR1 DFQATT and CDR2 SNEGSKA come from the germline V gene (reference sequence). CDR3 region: CSARTGGEGQPQHF. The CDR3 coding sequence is TGCAGTGCTAGGACAGGGGGTGAAGGTCAGCCCCAGCATTTT.

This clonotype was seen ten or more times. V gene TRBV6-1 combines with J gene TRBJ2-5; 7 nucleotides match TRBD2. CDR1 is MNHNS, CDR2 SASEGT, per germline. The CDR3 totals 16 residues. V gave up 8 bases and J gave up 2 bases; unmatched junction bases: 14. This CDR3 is CASVIRASGRQETQYF. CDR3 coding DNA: TGTGCCAGCGTCATCCGGGCTAGCGGAAGACAAGAGACCCAGTACTTC.

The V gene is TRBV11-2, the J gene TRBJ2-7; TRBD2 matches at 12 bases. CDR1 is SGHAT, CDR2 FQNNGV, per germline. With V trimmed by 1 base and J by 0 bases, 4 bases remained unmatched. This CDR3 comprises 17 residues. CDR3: CASSLVATSGSSYEQYF. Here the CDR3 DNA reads TGTGCCAGCAGCTTAGTTGCGACTAGCGGGAGCTCCTACGAGCAGTACTTC.

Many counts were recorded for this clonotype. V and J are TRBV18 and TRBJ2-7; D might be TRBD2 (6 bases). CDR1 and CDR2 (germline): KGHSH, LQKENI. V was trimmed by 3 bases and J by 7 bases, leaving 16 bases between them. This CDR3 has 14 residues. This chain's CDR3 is CASSPQRATGEQYF. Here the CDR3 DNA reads TGTGCCAGCTCACCCCAGCGGGCCACCGGTGAGCAGTACTTC.

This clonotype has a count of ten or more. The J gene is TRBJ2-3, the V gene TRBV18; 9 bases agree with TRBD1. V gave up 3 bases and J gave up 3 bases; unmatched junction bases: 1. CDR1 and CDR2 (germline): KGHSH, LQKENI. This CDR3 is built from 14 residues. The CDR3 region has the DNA TGTGCCAGCTCACCTGGACAGGGGACAGATACGCAGTATTTT. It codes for CASSPGQGTDTQYF.

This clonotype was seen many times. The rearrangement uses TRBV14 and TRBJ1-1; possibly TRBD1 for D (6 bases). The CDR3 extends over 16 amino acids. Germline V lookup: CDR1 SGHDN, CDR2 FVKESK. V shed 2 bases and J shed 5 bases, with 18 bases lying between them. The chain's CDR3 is CASSQRMGQGRTEAFF. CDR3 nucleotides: TGTGCCAGCAGCCAACGAATGGGGCAGGGGAGGACTGAAGCTTTCTTT.

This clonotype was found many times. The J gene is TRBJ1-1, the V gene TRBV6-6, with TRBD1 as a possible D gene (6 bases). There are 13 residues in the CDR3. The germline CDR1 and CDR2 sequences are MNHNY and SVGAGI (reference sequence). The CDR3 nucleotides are TGTGCAACCAAGGGGGGATTGAACACTGAAGCTTTCTTT. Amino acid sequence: CATKGGLNTEAFF.

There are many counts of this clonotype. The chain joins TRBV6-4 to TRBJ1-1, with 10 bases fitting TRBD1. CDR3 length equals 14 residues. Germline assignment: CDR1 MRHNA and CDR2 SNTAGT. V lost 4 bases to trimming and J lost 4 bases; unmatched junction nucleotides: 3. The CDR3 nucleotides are TGTGCCAGCAGTGTGGACAGGGGGGCCACTGAAGCTTTCTTT. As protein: CASSVDRGATEAFF.

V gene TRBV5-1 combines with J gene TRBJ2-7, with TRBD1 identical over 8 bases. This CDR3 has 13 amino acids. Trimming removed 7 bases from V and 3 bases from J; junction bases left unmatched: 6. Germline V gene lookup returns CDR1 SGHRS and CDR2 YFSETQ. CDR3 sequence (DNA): TGCGCCAGCGGAGGACAGGGCAACTACGAGCAGTACTTC. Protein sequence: CASGGQGNYEQYF.

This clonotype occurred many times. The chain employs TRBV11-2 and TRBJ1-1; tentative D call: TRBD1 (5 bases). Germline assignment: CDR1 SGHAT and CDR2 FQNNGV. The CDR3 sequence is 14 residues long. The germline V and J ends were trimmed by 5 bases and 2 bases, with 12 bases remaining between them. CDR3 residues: CASSRGTVNTEAFF. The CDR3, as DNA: TGTGCCAGCAGCCGAGGGACGGTCAACACTGAAGCTTTCTTT.

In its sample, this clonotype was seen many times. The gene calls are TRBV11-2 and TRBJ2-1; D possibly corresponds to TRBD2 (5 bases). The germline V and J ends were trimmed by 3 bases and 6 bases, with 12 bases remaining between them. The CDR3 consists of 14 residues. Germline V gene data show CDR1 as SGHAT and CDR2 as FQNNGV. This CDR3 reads CASSFGLTTNEQFF. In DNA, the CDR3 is TGTGCCAGCAGCTTCGGACTTACAACCAATGAGCAGTTCTTC. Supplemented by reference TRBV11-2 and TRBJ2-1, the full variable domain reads EAGVAQSPRYKIIEKRQSVAFWCNPISGHATLYWYQQILGQGPKLLIQFQNNGVVDDSQLPKDRFSAERLKGVDSTLKIQPAKLEDSAVYLCASSFGLTTNEQFFGPGTRLTVL.